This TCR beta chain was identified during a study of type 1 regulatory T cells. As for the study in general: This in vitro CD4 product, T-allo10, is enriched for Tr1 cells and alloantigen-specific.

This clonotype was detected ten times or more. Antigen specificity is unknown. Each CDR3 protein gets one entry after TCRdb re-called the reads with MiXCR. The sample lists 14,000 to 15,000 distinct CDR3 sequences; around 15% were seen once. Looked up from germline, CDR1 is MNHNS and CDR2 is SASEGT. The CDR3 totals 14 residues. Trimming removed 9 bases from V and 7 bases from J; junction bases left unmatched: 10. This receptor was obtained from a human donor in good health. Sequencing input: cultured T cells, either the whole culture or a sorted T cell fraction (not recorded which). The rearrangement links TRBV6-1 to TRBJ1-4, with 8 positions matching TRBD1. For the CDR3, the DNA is TGTGCCAGTGGAGGGCAGGGGGCTGGTGAAAAACTGTTTTTT. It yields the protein CASGGQGAGEKLFF.